The 17 T cell receptor beta chains reported below all come from one sample, sequenced in a study of T cell repertoires in cytomegalovirus infection. TCRdb ran MiXCR on the reads and lists one entry per CDR3 protein. Of about 600,000 distinct CDR3 sequences in the sample, roughly 26% were seen once. What was sequenced was CD8+ T cells from PBMCs. These receptors all stem from a human donor in good health (CMV status not recorded). Some clones in this sample may be carry-over from other donors' samples.

Concerning this clonotype itself: A much larger clone differs from this one at a single base, so this may be a read error. V is TRBV7-6 and J is TRBJ2-7; D unclear. Per the germline V gene, CDR1 is SGHVS and CDR2 is FNYEAQ. The CDR3 consists of 14 residues. With 7 bases removed from V and 1 base from J, the gap between germline ends came to 14 bases. Here the CDR3 reads CASNFFDRSYEQYF. Here the CDR3 DNA reads TGTGCCAGCAACTTCTTTGATAGGTCCTACGAGCAGTACTTC.

The rearrangement links TRBV28 to TRBJ2-7, with 12 bases matching TRBD1. CDR3 length: 14 residues. In germline, CDR1 is MDHEN, CDR2 SYDVKM. CDR3 region: CAGRRDRGLYEQYV. The CDR3 DNA follows: TGTGCCGGCAGGAGGGACAGGGGGCTTTACGAGCAGTACGTC.

The rearrangement joins TRBV15 to TRBJ1-5; D is undetermined. The germline V gene encodes CDR1 LNHNV and CDR2 YYDKDF (reference sequence). The V gene lost 0 bases and the J gene lost 6 bases, with 12 bases spanning the gap. The CDR3 contains 15 residues. The CDR3 DNA is TGTGCCACCAGCAGAGATCCCGGGTTGAGTCAGCCCCAGCATTTT. Protein sequence: CATSRDPGLSQPQHF.

The V gene is TRBV5-5, the J gene TRBJ2-5; perhaps D is TRBD1 or TRBD2 (6 bases each). This CDR3 spans 16 amino acids. Germline CDR1 SGHKS, CDR2 YYEKEE (reference sequence). Trimming left V 1 base short and J 2 bases short, with 15 bases between. The CDR3 DNA sequence: TGTGCCAGCAGCTTGTACCCAGGGGCGGGGCAAGAGACCCAGTACTTC. Translated: CASSLYPGAGQETQYF.

This clonotype was picked up a small number of times. The chain has TRBV5-5 and TRBJ1-2; D is uncertain. The CDR3 spans 15 residues. The V end was cut by 4 bases, the J end by 8 bases, with 21 bases between. Germline V gene data show CDR1 as SGHKS and CDR2 as YYEKEE (reference sequence). The CDR3 protein is CASSITRTARDGYTF. CDR3 DNA sequence: TGTGCCAGCAGCATCACTCGGACGGCGAGAGACGGCTACACCTTC. The full variable domain, in which reference TRBV5-5 and TRBJ1-2 provide the parts outside the CDR3, is DAGVTQSPTHLIKTRGQQVTLRCSPISGHKSVSWYQQVLGQGPQFIFQYYEKEERGRGNFPDRFSARQFPNYSSELNVNALLLGDSALYLCASSITRTARDGYTFGSGTRLTVV.

The chain is built from TRBV6-2 or TRBV6-3 and TRBJ2-7; D is unresolved. The CDR3 runs 12 residues. Per the germline V gene, CDR1 is MNHEY and CDR2 is SVGEGT. V lost 6 bases and J lost 3, with 9 bases in between. CDR3 sequence: CASRANDYEQYV. The CDR3 DNA reads as TGTGCCAGCAGAGCTAACGACTACGAGCAGTACGTC.

This clonotype was found many times. The V gene is TRBV28, the J gene TRBJ2-1, with a weak D call TRBD1 (6 bases). The V gene's germline CDR1 is MDHEN and CDR2 SYDVKM. The CDR3 runs to 14 residues. The V gene lost 5 bases and the J gene lost 8 bases, with 16 bases spanning the gap. CDR3 residues: CASSTYDRFYEQFF. The CDR3 region has the DNA TGTGCCAGCAGTACATACGACAGGTTCTATGAGCAGTTCTTC.

Note on this clonotype: A read error may be the cause here, since a much bigger clone is one base away. The chain joins TRBV7-2 to TRBJ1-5, with D perhaps TRBD1 (6 bases). Per the germline V gene, CDR1 is SGHTA and CDR2 is FQGNSA. The CDR3 consists of 15 residues. In DNA form, the CDR3 reads TGTGTCAGCAGCTCGGCGGGGGCGGGATATCAGCCCCAGCATTTT. Protein product: CVSSSAGAGYQPQHF.

This clonotype was seen more than once but under ten times. DNA for the CDR3: TGCGCCAGCAGCTTGTATCGGGCCGATAATTCACCCCTCCACTTT. It translates to CASSLYRADNSPLHF. This chain joins TRBV5-1 and TRBJ1-6, with no clear D. The V end lost 1 base, the J end lost 5 bases, and 10 bases lay between the germline ends. The germline gives CDR1 SGHRS, CDR2 YFSETQ. This CDR3 comprises 15 residues.

This chain connects TRBV7-9 to TRBJ1-1; D not resolved. The CDR3 totals 14 residues. Germline V gives CDR1 SEHNR, CDR2 FQNEAQ (reference sequence). Trimming left V 7 bases short and J 5 bases short, with 17 bases between. CDR3 in amino acids: CASTRKVGPTEAFF. The DNA for the CDR3 is TGTGCCAGCACCAGAAAGGTTGGGCCGACTGAAGCTTTCTTT.

Ten or more counts support this clonotype. The V call is TRBV6-2 or TRBV6-3, the J call TRBJ2-7; tentatively, D is TRBD1 (6 bases). From germline, CDR1 is MNHEY and CDR2 SVGEGT. CDR3 length: 14 amino acids. V was trimmed by 6 bases and J by 5 bases, leaving 17 bases between them. The CDR3 region has the DNA TGTGCCAGCAGACCTCTGACAGGCACGGACGAGCAGTACGTC. As protein: CASRPLTGTDEQYV.

This clonotype was seen many times. The V call is TRBV7-2, the J call TRBJ1-2, with TRBD1 as a possible D gene (5 bases). Between the trimmed V and J ends, which lost 1 base and 6 bases, there was a span of 15 bases. The CDR3 runs 15 residues. Germline V lookup: CDR1 SGHTA, CDR2 FQGNSA. CDR3 sequence (DNA): TGTGCCAGCAGCTTAGACCCCGCAGGGAGGGATGGCTACACCTTC. Translation: CASSLDPAGRDGYTF.

A few counts support this clonotype. The rearrangement joins TRBV2 to TRBJ2-7; weak D call: TRBD1 (6 bases). V was pared by 5 bases and J by 3 bases, with 14 bases between. Looked up from germline, CDR1 is SNHLY and CDR2 is FYNNEI. The CDR3 runs to 14 residues. CDR3 bases: TGTGCCAGCAGTCCACGGGACATAATCTACGAGCAGTACTTC. Translation gives CASSPRDIIYEQYF.

This clonotype came up a few times. V usage is TRBV6-1 and J usage is TRBJ1-2; 8 bases fit TRBD1. The CDR3 covers 14 residues. In germline, CDR1 is MNHNS, CDR2 SASEGT. V gave up 7 bases and J gave up 2 bases; unmatched junction bases: 6. This chain's CDR3 is CASNPDRVNYGYTF. CDR3 DNA sequence: TGTGCCAGCAATCCGGACAGGGTCAACTATGGCTACACCTTC.

The CDR3 region has the DNA TGTGCCAGCAGTGCCAGGACAGGGGACGAGCAGTACGTC. It yields the protein CASSARTGDEQYV. This chain links TRBV2 with TRBJ2-7; 9 bases are shared with TRBD1. Trimming took 4 bases from V and 5 from J; bases not matched to a gene: 3. The V gene's germline CDR1 is SNHLY and CDR2 FYNNEI. The CDR3 runs 13 residues.

The chain employs TRBV27 and TRBJ1-2, with 11 bases lining up with TRBD1. V lost 6 bases to trimming and J lost 2 bases; unmatched junction nucleotides: 14. The CDR3 covers 18 residues. Looked up from germline, CDR1 is MNHEY and CDR2 is SMNVEV (reference sequence). CDR3 nucleotide sequence: TGTGCCAGCAGCCCCTCCGGGACAGGGGGATTGGGCAACTATGGCTACACCTTC. It codes for CASSPSGTGGLGNYGYTF.

A few counts support this clonotype. This sequence joins TRBV3-1 and TRBJ2-1; 9 positions match TRBD1. Germline loops: CDR1 LGHDT, CDR2 YNNKEL (reference sequence). CDR3 length: 14 residues. V was pared by 4 bases and J by 7 bases, with 5 bases of the junction left unmatched. This chain's CDR3 is CASSPRDRVNEQFF. CDR3 nucleotides: TGTGCCAGCAGCCCCCGGGACAGGGTAAATGAGCAGTTCTTC.